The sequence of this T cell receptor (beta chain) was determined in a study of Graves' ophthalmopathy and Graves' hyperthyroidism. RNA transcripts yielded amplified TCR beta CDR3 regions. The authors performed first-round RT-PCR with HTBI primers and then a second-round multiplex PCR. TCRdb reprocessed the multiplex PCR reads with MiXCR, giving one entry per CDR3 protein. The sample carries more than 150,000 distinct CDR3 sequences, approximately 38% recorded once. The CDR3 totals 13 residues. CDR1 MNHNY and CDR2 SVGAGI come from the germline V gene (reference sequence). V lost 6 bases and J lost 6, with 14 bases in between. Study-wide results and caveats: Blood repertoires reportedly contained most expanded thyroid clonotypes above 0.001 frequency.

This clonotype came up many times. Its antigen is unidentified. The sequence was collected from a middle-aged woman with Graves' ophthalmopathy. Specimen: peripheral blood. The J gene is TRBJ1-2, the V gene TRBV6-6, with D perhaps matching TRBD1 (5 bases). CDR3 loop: CASRRTGGHGYTF. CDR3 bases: TGTGCCAGCAGAAGAACAGGAGGCCATGGCTACACCTTC.